The 32 T cell receptor beta chains presented below share a single source sample, sequenced in a study of shared clonotypes between healthy human individuals. TCRdb's table, derived via immunoSEQ multiplex PCR, lists solely in-frame clones and lacks some. The data show some 2,000,000 clones, with approximately 95% seen just once and around 0.13% held by the top ten. Sequencing was performed on naive CD4+ T cells sorted from blood. Regarding subset: CD45RA+ positively selected. The receptors shown here come from a man younger than 30 in good health.

The chain carries TRBV6-1 and TRBJ1-2, with D possibly being TRBD1 (6 bases). Germline-derived CDR1 and CDR2 are MNHNS and SASEGT. V lost 2 bases and J lost 4, with 11 bases in between. The CDR3 has 14 residues. In nucleotides, the CDR3 is TGTGCCAGCAGTGAATCACAGGGCTTCTATGGCTACACCTTC. Translated: CASSESQGFYGYTF.

The chain combines TRBV30 with TRBJ1-2; D possibly corresponds to TRBD1 (6 bases). The germline CDR1 and CDR2 sequences are GTSNPN and SVGIG (reference sequence). The CDR3 loop spans 15 amino acids. V was shortened by 0 bases and J by 4 bases, with 15 bases between the two germline ends. The CDR3 protein is CAWSVMSGAGYGYTF. The CDR3 DNA sequence: TGTGCCTGGAGTGTAATGTCAGGGGCGGGCTATGGCTACACCTTC.

The genes are TRBV7-8 and TRBJ1-5; D might be TRBD1 (6 bases). The CDR3 covers 12 residues. Germline-derived CDR1 and CDR2 are SGHVS and FQNEAQ. V lost 8 bases to trimming and J lost 11 bases, with 16 bases between them. The CDR3: CASAGVRGAQHF. The CDR3 bases are TGTGCCAGCGCAGGGGTCCGGGGAGCCCAGCATTTT. Full variable domain (missing parts from reference TRBV7-8 and TRBJ1-5): GAGVSQSPRYKVAKRGQDVALRCDPISGHVSLFWYQQALGQGPEFLTYFQNEAQLDKSGLPSDRFFAERPEGSVSTLKIQRTQQEDSAVYLCASAGVRGAQHFGDGTRLSIL.

V usage is TRBV27 and J usage is TRBJ1-3; D perhaps matches TRBD1 (5 bases). Germline V CDR1 and CDR2: MNHEY, SMNVEV (reference sequence). V lost 5 bases, J lost 3 bases, and 11 bases lay in between. The CDR3 runs 14 residues. The CDR3, as DNA: TGTGCCAGCAGTCCCCGGACATTTGGAAACACCATATATTTT. The encoded protein is CASSPRTFGNTIYF.

V and J are TRBV7-9 and TRBJ1-1, with 7 bases identical to TRBD1. Germline CDR1 SEHNR, CDR2 FQNEAQ (reference sequence). V dropped 8 bases and J dropped 1; count of bases not matched to a gene: 4. The CDR3 has 13 amino acids. CDR3 sequence (DNA): TGTGCCAGCCTACGGACAGGGAACACTGAAGCTTTCTTT. This sequence encodes CASLRTGNTEAFF.

The J gene is TRBJ1-5, the V gene TRBV19, with TRBD1 as a possible D gene (5 bases). The CDR3 is 13 residues long. V was shortened by 10 bases and J by 1 base, with 11 bases between the two germline ends. In germline, CDR1 is LNHDA, CDR2 SQIVND (reference sequence). CDR3 nucleotide sequence: TGTGCCACCGCAGGGCAAAGCAATCAGCCCCAGCATTTT. Translated: CATAGQSNQPQHF. Full variable domain (rest looked up from reference TRBV19 and TRBJ1-5): DGGITQSPKYLFRKEGQNVTLSCEQNLNHDAMYWYRQDPGQGLRLIYYSQIVNDFQKGDIAEGYSVSREKKESFPLTVTSAQKNPTAFYLCATAGQSNQPQHFGDGTRLSIL.

The chain carries TRBV6-6 and TRBJ1-3; D gene unclear. The CDR3 covers 15 residues. V shed 2 bases and J shed 6 bases, with 14 bases lying between them. Per the germline V gene, CDR1 is MNHNY and CDR2 is SVGAGI (reference sequence). The CDR3 nucleotides read TGTGCCAGCAGTTACAGTGCAGTTTCGGCAAACACCATATATTTT. As protein: CASSYSAVSANTIYF.

The chain carries TRBV29-1 and TRBJ1-1, with 9 bases that match TRBD1. CDR3 length: 13 residues. V lost 6 bases, J lost 6 bases, and 8 bases stayed unmatched. Germline values: CDR1 SQVTM, CDR2 ANQGSEA. In DNA form, the CDR3 reads TGCAGCGTCTCGGGACAGGGCGGTGCTGAAGCTTTCTTT. Translation gives CSVSGQGGAEAFF.

The J gene is TRBJ1-5, the V gene TRBV2; tentatively, D is TRBD1 (5 bases). Trimming removed 10 bases from V and 4 bases from J, with 17 bases in between. Germline loops: CDR1 SNHLY, CDR2 FYNNEI. The CDR3 extends over 14 amino acids. CDR3 in DNA: TGTGCCACCACCATGCAGGGTGTGAATCAGCCCCAGCATTTT. Residues: CATTMQGVNQPQHF.

This chain links TRBV19 with TRBJ2-5, with D uncertain. Trimming removed 6 bases at V and 2 bases at J, with 13 bases between. This CDR3 region has 14 residues. Germline V gene lookup returns CDR1 LNHDA and CDR2 SQIVND (reference sequence). CDR3 sequence: CASSQSHPQETQYF. For the CDR3, the DNA is TGTGCCAGTAGCCAGTCCCACCCACAAGAGACCCAGTACTTC.

The chain employs TRBV6-6 and TRBJ1-3; D is unresolved. V shed 8 bases and J shed 2 bases, with 10 bases lying between them. This CDR3 has 13 residues. Germline V gene lookup returns CDR1 MNHNY and CDR2 SVGAGI (reference sequence). The CDR3 DNA follows: TGTGCCAGCCAGGTTGACCCTGGAAACACCATATATTTT. This gives the protein CASQVDPGNTIYF.

V and J are TRBV27 and TRBJ1-6, with D perhaps TRBD1 (6 bases). The V and J ends lost 6 bases and 2 bases respectively, with 14 bases between them. The germline V gene encodes CDR1 MNHEY and CDR2 SMNVEV (reference sequence). The CDR3 is 16 residues long. In DNA form, the CDR3 reads TGTGCCAGCAGATTACAGGGAGACCCCTATAATTCACCCCTCCACTTT. It codes for CASRLQGDPYNSPLHF.

The chain carries TRBV2 and TRBJ1-5; D may be TRBD1 (5 bases). CDR1 is SNHLY and CDR2 is FYNNEI in the germline V gene. The V gene lost 6 bases and the J gene lost 1 base, with 10 bases spanning the gap. The CDR3 sequence is 14 residues long. In DNA, the CDR3 is TGTGCCAGCAGCGGTACAGGAAGCAATCAGCCCCAGCATTTT. It codes for CASSGTGSNQPQHF.

For this clone: Other DNA sequences in the sample encode the same CDR3. CDR3 protein: CASSLEAGPNEKLFF. In nucleotides, the CDR3 is TGCGCCAGCAGCTTGGAGGCAGGCCCGAATGAAAAACTGTTTTTT. This chain joins TRBV5-1 and TRBJ1-4; D not resolved. This CDR3 is built from 15 residues. The germline gives CDR1 SGHRS, CDR2 YFSETQ. V lost 0 bases to trimming and J lost 5 bases, with 11 bases between them.

The table lists this clone with a count of one. V is TRBV5-1 and J is TRBJ1-3; D is undetermined. The germline gives CDR1 SGHRS, CDR2 YFSETQ. The CDR3 has 13 amino acids. Deletions cut 4 bases from V and 4 bases from J, with 9 bases between. The CDR3 loop reads CASSENYGNTIYF. The CDR3 DNA follows: TGCGCCAGCAGCGAGAACTACGGAAACACCATATATTTT.

This chain uses TRBV28 with TRBJ1-2; the D is unclear. Germline V CDR1 and CDR2: MDHEN, SYDVKM. The V end was cut by 2 bases, the J end by 1 base, with 8 bases between. This CDR3 contains 14 residues. The DNA of the CDR3 is TGTGCCAGCAGTTTACAGAGTTATAACTATGGCTACACCTTC. Encoded protein: CASSLQSYNYGYTF.

V usage is TRBV9 and J usage is TRBJ2-3; D call uncertain. Germline lookup yields CDR1 SGDLS and CDR2 YYNGEE. The CDR3 runs 13 residues. V lost 2 bases and J lost 4, with 8 bases in between. The DNA for the CDR3 is TGTGCCAGCAGCGTTACCGCGGCAGATACGCAGTATTTT. This translates into CASSVTAADTQYF.

On this clone itself: At one end the junction does not follow the germline gene, possibly because of a read error. The chain joins TRBV28 to TRBJ2-3; TRBD1 matches 8 bases. CDR1 is MDHEN and CDR2 is SYDVKM in the germline V gene. The CDR3 covers 15 residues. This chain's CDR3 is CATLRQGRSTDTQYF. The DNA for the CDR3 is TGTGCCACCCTGCGACAGGGGCGTAGCACGGATACGCAGTATTTT.

V gene TRBV7-2 combines with J gene TRBJ2-2; D gene ambiguous. CDR3 length: 13 residues. Germline-derived CDR1 and CDR2 are SGHTA and FQGNSA. V lost 1 base and J 6 bases, leaving 6 bases between the germline ends. The CDR3 sequence is CASSLDPPGELFF. CDR3 bases: TGTGCCAGCAGCTTAGACCCCCCCGGGGAGCTGTTTTTT.

The V call is TRBV11-2, the J call TRBJ2-1; TRBD2 matches at 11 bases. CDR1 is SGHAT, CDR2 FQNNGV, per germline. The CDR3 runs to 17 residues. Losses at the gene ends were 6 bases for V and 10 bases for J; bases not matched to a gene: 17. The CDR3 DNA follows: TGTGCCAGCAGTCATCGCCGGGGACTAGCGGCGGAGGGGGAGCAGTTCTTC. It specifies CASSHRRGLAAEGEQFF.

As to this clone: The sample contains more than one DNA sequence encoding this CDR3. Written as DNA, the CDR3 is TGTGCCAGCAGCTTAGTCGGGAACAATGAGCAGTTCTTC. Its translation: CASSLVGNNEQFF. This rearrangement joins TRBV7-2 to TRBJ2-1; a weak D match, TRBD2 (5 bases). Trimming pared 1 base from V and 5 bases from J, leaving 6 bases between. The CDR3 is 13 residues long. CDR1 and CDR2 (germline): SGHTA, FQGNSA.

V usage is TRBV19 and J usage is TRBJ1-3; perhaps TRBD1 as D (5 bases). The CDR3 has 14 amino acids. The ends were cut back, 4 bases at V and 4 bases at J, with 11 bases in the middle. Germline lookup yields CDR1 LNHDA and CDR2 SQIVND (reference sequence). The CDR3 region is CASSKTGLGNTIYF. For the CDR3, the DNA is TGTGCCAGTAGTAAGACGGGACTGGGAAACACCATATATTTT.

In this sample, this clone turned up once. The CDR3 spells CASSGPGTLNTEAFF. DNA for the CDR3: TGCGCCAGCAGCGGACCCGGGACACTGAACACTGAAGCTTTCTTT. The V call is TRBV4-1, the J call TRBJ1-1; TRBD1 might be the D (6 bases). Germline CDR1 is MGHRA and CDR2 is YSYEKL. The CDR3 runs 15 residues. With 5 bases removed from V and 0 bases from J, the gap between germline ends came to 13 bases.

The chain has TRBV10-3 and TRBJ2-3; perhaps TRBD2 as D (7 bases). V gave up 9 bases and J gave up 2 bases, with 15 bases separating them. The CDR3 is 14 residues long. Germline lookup yields CDR1 ENHRY and CDR2 SYGVKD. CDR3 residues: CAMGASGPTDTQYF. In DNA form, the CDR3 reads TGTGCCATGGGGGCTAGCGGACCCACAGATACGCAGTATTTT.

This chain uses TRBV29-1 with TRBJ2-7, with a tentative D call TRBD1 (6 bases). This CDR3 comprises 16 residues. V lost 3 bases to trimming and J lost 7 bases, with 25 bases between them. CDR1 SQVTM and CDR2 ANQGSEA come from the germline V gene. CDR3 protein: CSVDLGFGRGSKEQYF. CDR3 coding DNA: TGCAGCGTTGATTTGGGTTTCGGCAGGGGCTCAAAAGAGCAGTACTTC.

This sequence joins TRBV11-3 and TRBJ1-1; no definite D call. The V gene lost 4 bases and the J gene lost 0 bases, with 9 bases spanning the gap. CDR1 is SGHNT, CDR2 YENEEA, per germline. The CDR3 totals 14 residues. CDR3 loop: CASSWGPMNTEAFF. The CDR3, as DNA: TGTGCCAGCAGCTGGGGTCCAATGAACACTGAAGCTTTCTTT.

The chain recombines TRBV28 with TRBJ2-7; D possibly corresponds to TRBD1 (5 bases). CDR1 MDHEN and CDR2 SYDVKM come from the germline V gene. The length of the CDR3 is 11 residues. Trimming removed 3 bases from V and 12 bases from J, with 12 bases in between. The CDR3 here is CASSLGRELYF. The CDR3 region has the DNA TGTGCCAGCAGTTTGGGCAGGGAACTGTACTTC. Full variable domain (missing parts from reference TRBV28 and TRBJ2-7): DVKVTQSSRYLVKRTGEKVFLECVQDMDHENMFWYRQDPGLGLRLIYFSYDVKMKEKGDIPEGYSVSREKKERFSLILESASTNQTSMYLCASSLGRELYFGPGTRLTVT.

The chain combines TRBV5-4 with TRBJ2-2; 11 bases fit TRBD2. CDR3 size: 16 residues. Germline CDR1 SGHNT, CDR2 YYREEE (reference sequence). Trimming took 4 bases from V and 2 from J; bases not matched to a gene: 4. The CDR3 is CASSLLAGDNTGELFF. As DNA, the CDR3 is TGTGCCAGCAGCCTACTAGCGGGAGACAACACCGGGGAGCTGTTTTTT.

The rearrangement uses TRBV6-5 and TRBJ1-5, with a possible D match to TRBD1 (5 bases). Trimming removed 5 bases at V and 3 bases at J, with 11 bases between. This CDR3 region has 14 residues. Germline lookup yields CDR1 MNHEY and CDR2 SVGAGI. CDR3 bases: TGTGCCAGCAGTAGGGACCCCTTCAATCAGCCCCAGCATTTT. Translation: CASSRDPFNQPQHF.

In nucleotides, the CDR3 is TGTGCCAGCAGTTACTCTGCGGGACAGGACACCTACGAGCAGTACTTC. Amino acids: CASSYSAGQDTYEQYF. V and J are TRBV6-5 and TRBJ2-7; 8 positions match TRBD1. CDR1 and CDR2 from the germline V gene are MNHEY and SVGAGI. V lost 0 bases and J lost 2; bases outside the gene matches: 6. The CDR3 runs 16 residues.

The rearrangement links TRBV5-1 to TRBJ2-7; D may match TRBD1 or TRBD2 (5 bases each). Germline assignment: CDR1 SGHRS and CDR2 YFSETQ. This CDR3 is 15 amino acids long. V was clipped by 0 bases and J by 0 bases, with 10 bases between them. Here the CDR3 DNA reads TGCGCCAGCAGCTTGGAGCCAGGGACCTCCTACGAGCAGTACTTC. It codes for CASSLEPGTSYEQYF.

Regarding this clone: The sample holds other DNA sequences that translate to the same CDR3. This chain uses TRBV5-6 with TRBJ2-7; D gene unclear. The CDR3 has 13 amino acids. V was trimmed by 2 bases and J by 0 bases, leaving 6 bases between them. Germline lookup yields CDR1 SGHDT and CDR2 YYEEEE. CDR3 coding DNA: TGTGCCAGCAGCTTTACGGGCTCCTACGAGCAGTACTTC. The encoded protein is CASSFTGSYEQYF.